This paragraph reports one T cell receptor (beta chain). Its antigen remains unidentified. CDR3 size: 15 residues. Deletions cut 4 bases from V and 7 bases from J, with 16 bases between. Germline V gene lookup returns CDR1 SNHLY and CDR2 FYNNEI. This sample is part of a study of T cell repertoires in cytomegalovirus infection. Study summary: The authors relied on CMV epitopes, both recently identified HLA-C-restricted and well-studied HLA-B-restricted.

MiXCR, run by TCRdb on the reads, gives a single entry per CDR3 protein. The data contain 650,000 to 900,000 distinct CDR3 sequences, about 33% of them seen just once; the ten biggest clones take up around an eighth. The gene calls are TRBV2 and TRBJ2-2, with D possibly matching TRBD1 (5 bases). The material was cultured CD8+ T cells from PBMCs, obtained from culture after CMV antigen stimulation. This TCR derives from a human donor in good health (CMV status not recorded). Some clones in this sample may be carry-over from other donors' samples. CDR3 in DNA: TGTGCCAGCAGTGGAGGACACTGGTCCATCGGGGAGCTGTTTTTT. Protein product: CASSGGHWSIGELFF.